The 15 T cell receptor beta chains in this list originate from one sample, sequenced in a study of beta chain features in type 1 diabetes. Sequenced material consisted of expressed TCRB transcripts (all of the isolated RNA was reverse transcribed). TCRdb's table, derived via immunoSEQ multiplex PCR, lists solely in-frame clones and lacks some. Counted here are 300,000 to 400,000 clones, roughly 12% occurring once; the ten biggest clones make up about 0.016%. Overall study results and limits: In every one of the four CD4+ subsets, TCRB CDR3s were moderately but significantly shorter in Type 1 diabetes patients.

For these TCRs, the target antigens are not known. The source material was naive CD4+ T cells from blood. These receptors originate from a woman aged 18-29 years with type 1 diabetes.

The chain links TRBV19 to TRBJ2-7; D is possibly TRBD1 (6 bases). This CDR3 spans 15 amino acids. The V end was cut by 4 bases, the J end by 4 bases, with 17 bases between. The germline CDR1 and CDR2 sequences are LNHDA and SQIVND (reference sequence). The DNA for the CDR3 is TGTGCCAGTAGTAGAGGGTCCCAGGGGTCGTACGAGCAGTACTTC. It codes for CASSRGSQGSYEQYF.

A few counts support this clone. DNA of the CDR3: TGTGCCTGGAGTCGGCCAGGGGGCGGTCAGCCCCAGCATTTT. Encoded protein: CAWSRPGGGQPQHF. This rearrangement joins TRBV30 to TRBJ1-5; 8 bases align to TRBD1. The CDR3 has 14 residues. The J segment lost 6 bases and the V segment lost 2 bases, leaving 6 bases of the junction unmatched. Germline V CDR1 and CDR2: GTSNPN, SVGIG (reference sequence). The full variable domain, rest sourced from reference TRBV30 and TRBJ1-5, is SQTIHQWPATLVQPVGSPLSLECTVEGTSNPNLYWYRQAAGRGLQLLFYSVGIGQISSEVPQNLSASRPQDRQFILSSKKLLLSDSGFYLCAWSRPGGGQPQHFGDGTRLSIL.

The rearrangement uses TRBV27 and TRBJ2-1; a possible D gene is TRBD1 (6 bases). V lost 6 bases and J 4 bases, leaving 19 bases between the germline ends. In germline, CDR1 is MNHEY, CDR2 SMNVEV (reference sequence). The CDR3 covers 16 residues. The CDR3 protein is CASSFAGEVPYNEQFF. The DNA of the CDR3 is TGTGCCAGCAGCTTCGCAGGGGAAGTCCCGTACAATGAGCAGTTCTTC.

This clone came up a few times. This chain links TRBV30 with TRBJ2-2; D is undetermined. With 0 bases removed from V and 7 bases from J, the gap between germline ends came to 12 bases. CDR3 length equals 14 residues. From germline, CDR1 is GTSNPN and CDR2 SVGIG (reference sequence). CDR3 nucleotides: TGTGCCTGGAGTGTCACCATAACCGGCGGGGAGCTGTTTTTT. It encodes CAWSVTITGGELFF.

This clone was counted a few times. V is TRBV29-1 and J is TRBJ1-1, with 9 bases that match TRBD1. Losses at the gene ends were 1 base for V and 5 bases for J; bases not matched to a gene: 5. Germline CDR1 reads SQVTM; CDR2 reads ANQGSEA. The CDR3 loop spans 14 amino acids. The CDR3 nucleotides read TGCAGCGTTGAAGGGGGACAGGGAATGACTGAAGCTTTCTTT. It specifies CSVEGGQGMTEAFF.

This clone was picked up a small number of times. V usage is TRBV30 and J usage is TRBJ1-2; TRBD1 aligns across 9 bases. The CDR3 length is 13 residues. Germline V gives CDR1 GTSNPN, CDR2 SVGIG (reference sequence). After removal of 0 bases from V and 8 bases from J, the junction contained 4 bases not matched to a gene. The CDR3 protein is CAWSVIGTGGYTF. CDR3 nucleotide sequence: TGTGCCTGGAGTGTAATTGGGACAGGGGGCTACACCTTC. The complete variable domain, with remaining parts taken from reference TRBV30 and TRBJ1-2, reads SQTIHQWPATLVQPVGSPLSLECTVEGTSNPNLYWYRQAAGRGLQLLFYSVGIGQISSEVPQNLSASRPQDRQFILSSKKLLLSDSGFYLCAWSVIGTGGYTFGSGTRLTVV.

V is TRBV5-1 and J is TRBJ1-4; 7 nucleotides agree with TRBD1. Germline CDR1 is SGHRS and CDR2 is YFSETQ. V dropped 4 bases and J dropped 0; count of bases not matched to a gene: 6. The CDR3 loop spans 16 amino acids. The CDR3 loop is CASSRWDRPTNEKLFF. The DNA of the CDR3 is TGCGCCAGCAGCCGTTGGGACAGACCAACTAATGAAAAACTGTTTTTT.

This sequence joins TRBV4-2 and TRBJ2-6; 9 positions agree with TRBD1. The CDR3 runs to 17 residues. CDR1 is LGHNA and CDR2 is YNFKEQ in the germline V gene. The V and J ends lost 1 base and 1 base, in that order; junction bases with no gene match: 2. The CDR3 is CASSQGGTGSGANVLTF. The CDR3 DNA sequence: TGTGCCAGCAGCCAAGGTGGGACAGGGTCTGGGGCCAACGTCCTGACTTTC.

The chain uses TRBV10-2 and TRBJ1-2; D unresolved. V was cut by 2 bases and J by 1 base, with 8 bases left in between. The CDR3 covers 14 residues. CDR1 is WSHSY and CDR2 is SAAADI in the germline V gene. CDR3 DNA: TGCGCCAGCAGTGAGCGGGGAAATAACTATGGCTACACCTTC. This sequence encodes CASSERGNNYGYTF.

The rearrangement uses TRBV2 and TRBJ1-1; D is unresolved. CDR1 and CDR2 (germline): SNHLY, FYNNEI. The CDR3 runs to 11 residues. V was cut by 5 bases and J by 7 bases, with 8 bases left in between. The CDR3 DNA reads TGTGCCAGCAGTATGCGGAGTGAAGCTTTCTTT. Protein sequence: CASSMRSEAFF.

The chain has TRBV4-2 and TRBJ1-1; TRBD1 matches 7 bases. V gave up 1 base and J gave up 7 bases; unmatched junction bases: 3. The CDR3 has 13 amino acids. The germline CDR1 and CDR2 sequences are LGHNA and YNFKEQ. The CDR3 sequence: CASSQGRDSEAFF. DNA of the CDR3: TGTGCCAGCAGCCAAGGCCGGGACAGTGAAGCTTTCTTT.

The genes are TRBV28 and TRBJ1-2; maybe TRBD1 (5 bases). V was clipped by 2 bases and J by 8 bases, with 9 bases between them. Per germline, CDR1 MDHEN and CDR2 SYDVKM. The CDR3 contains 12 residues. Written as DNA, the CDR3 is TGTGCCAGCAGTTTAAGGGGTGGAGGCTACACCTTC. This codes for CASSLRGGGYTF.

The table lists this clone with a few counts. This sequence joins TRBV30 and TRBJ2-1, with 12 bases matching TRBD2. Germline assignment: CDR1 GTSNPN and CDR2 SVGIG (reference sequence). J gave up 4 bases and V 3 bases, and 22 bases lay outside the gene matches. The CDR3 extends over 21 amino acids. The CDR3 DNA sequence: TGTGCCTGGAGAGTCCTTACTAGCGGGAGGTTAACTTTAACATCATACAATGAGCAGTTCTTC. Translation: CAWRVLTSGRLTLTSYNEQFF.

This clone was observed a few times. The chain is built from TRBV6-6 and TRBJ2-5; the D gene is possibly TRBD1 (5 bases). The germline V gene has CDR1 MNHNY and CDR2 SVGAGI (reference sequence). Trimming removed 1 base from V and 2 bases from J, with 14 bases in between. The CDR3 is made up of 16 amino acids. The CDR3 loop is CASSYYLDSDQETQYF. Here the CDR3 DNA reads TGTGCCAGCAGTTACTATTTAGACAGTGATCAAGAGACCCAGTACTTC.

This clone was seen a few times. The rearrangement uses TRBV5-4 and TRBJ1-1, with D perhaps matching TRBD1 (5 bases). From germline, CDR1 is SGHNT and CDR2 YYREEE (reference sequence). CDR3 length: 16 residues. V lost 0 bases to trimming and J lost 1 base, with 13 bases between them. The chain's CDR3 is CASSLGSFRGNTEAFF. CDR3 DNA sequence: TGTGCCAGCAGCTTGGGCAGTTTTAGGGGGAACACTGAAGCTTTCTTT. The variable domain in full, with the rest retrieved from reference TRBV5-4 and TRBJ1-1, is ETGVTQSPTHLIKTRGQQVTLRCSSQSGHNTVSWYQQALGQGPQFIFQYYREEENGRGNFPPRFSGLQFPNYSSELNVNALELDDSALYLCASSLGSFRGNTEAFFGQGTRLTVV.